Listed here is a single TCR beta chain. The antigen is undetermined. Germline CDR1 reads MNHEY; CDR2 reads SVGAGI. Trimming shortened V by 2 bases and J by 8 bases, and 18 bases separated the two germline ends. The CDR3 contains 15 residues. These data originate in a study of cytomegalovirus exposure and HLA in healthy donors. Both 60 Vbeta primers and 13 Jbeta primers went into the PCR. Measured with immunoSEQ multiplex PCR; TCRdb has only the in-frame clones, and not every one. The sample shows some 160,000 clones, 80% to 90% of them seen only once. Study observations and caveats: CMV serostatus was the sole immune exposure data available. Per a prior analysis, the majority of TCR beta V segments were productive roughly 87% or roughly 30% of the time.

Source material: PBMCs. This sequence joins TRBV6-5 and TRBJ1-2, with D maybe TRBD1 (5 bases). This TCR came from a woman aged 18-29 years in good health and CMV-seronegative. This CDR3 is CASSYGLEGRLGYTF. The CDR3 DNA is TGTGCCAGCAGTTACGGATTGGAGGGGAGGTTAGGCTACACCTTC.